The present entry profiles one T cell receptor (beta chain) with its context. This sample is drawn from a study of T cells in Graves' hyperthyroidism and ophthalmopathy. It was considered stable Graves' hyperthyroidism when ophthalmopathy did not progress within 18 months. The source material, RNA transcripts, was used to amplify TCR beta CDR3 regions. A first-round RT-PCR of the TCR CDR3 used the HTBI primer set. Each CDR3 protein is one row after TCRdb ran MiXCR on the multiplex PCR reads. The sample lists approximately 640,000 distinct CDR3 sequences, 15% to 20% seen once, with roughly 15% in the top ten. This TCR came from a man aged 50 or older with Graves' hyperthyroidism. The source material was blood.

The CDR3 is CASSLVYWDRYSNQPQHF. The CDR3 DNA sequence: TGCGCCAGCAGCTTGGTGTATTGGGACAGGTATAGCAATCAGCCCCAGCATTTT. The chain employs TRBV5-1 and TRBJ1-5; TRBD1 matches at 8 bases. Germline V gives CDR1 SGHRS, CDR2 YFSETQ. The J segment lost 0 bases and the V segment lost 0 bases, leaving 8 bases of the junction unmatched. The CDR3 spans 18 residues.